This passage covers 5 T cell receptor beta chains from one sample sequenced in a study of blood T cell repertoires in COVID-19. Sequencing used immunoSEQ multiplex PCR; TCRdb keeps in-frame clones, though not all of them. The sample contains more than 45,000 clones, approximately 91% of which appear only once. The specimen was peripheral blood. These receptors all come from a woman older than 75 with acute or convalescent COVID-19.

V usage is TRBV7-3 and J usage is TRBJ2-5; D unresolved. The V gene lost 3 bases and the J gene lost 4 bases, with 15 bases spanning the gap. Germline values: CDR1 SGHTA, CDR2 FQGTGA. This CDR3 has 15 residues. In DNA form, the CDR3 reads TGTGCCAGCAGCTTGTCACTACGAGCGCCAGAGACCCAGTACTTC. As protein: CASSLSLRAPETQYF. Based on the CDR3 plus reference TRBV7-3 and TRBJ2-5, the full variable domain is GAGVSQTPSNKVTEKGKYVELRCDPISGHTALYWYRQSLGQGPEFLIYFQGTGAADDSGLPNDRFFAVRPEGSVSTLKIQRTERGDSAVYLCASSLSLRAPETQYFGPGTRLLVL.

The chain recombines TRBV6-5 with TRBJ1-4; 9 positions agree with TRBD1. Losses at the gene ends were 10 bases for V and 4 bases for J; bases not matched to a gene: 7. CDR3 length: 14 residues. CDR1 and CDR2 (germline): MNHEY, SVGAGI. CDR3 DNA sequence: TGTGCCATCCACGGGGGACAGGGTAATGAAAAACTGTTTTTT. This gives the protein CAIHGGQGNEKLFF.

The V call is TRBV15, the J call TRBJ2-3, with 15 nucleotides matching TRBD2. J lost 2 bases, V lost 3 bases, and 9 bases had no gene match. The V gene's germline CDR1 is LNHNV and CDR2 YYDKDF (reference sequence). This CDR3 is built from 19 residues. CDR3 in amino acids: CATSRPPGLAGGNTDTQYF. CDR3 nucleotide sequence: TGTGCCACCAGCAGGCCCCCGGGACTAGCGGGGGGTAACACAGATACGCAGTATTTT.

This rearrangement joins TRBV5-1 to TRBJ2-2, with 10 bases matching TRBD2. V lost 4 bases, J lost 3 bases, and 6 bases stayed unmatched. CDR3 length equals 16 residues. Germline V gives CDR1 SGHRS, CDR2 YFSETQ. This CDR3 reads CASSTRTSGYTGELFF. In DNA form, the CDR3 reads TGCGCCAGCAGCACGAGGACTAGCGGATACACCGGGGAGCTGTTTTTT. The whole variable domain, filled in from reference TRBV5-1 and TRBJ2-2, reads KAGVTQTPRYLIKTRGQQVTLSCSPISGHRSVSWYQQTPGQGLQFLFEYFSETQRNKGNFPGRFSGRQFSNSRSEMNVSTLELGDSALYLCASSTRTSGYTGELFFGEGSRLTVL.

The CDR3 DNA reads TGTGCCAGCAGCGTGACAGGGGGCGCCCCCGGCCACGAGCAGTACTTC. It yields the protein CASSVTGGAPGHEQYF. This sequence joins TRBV9 and TRBJ2-7, with 10 bases matching TRBD1. V was pared by 2 bases and J by 5 bases, with 10 bases of the junction left unmatched. This CDR3 has 16 amino acids. Germline V gene sequence: CDR1 SGDLS, CDR2 YYNGEE.